This TCR beta chain was recovered during a study of blood T cell repertoires in COVID-19. Across the study: COVID-19 samples, acute and convalescent, were from the United States, Italy and Spain.

Trimming took 0 bases from V and 8 from J, leaving 18 bases between them. The CDR3 runs to 16 residues. The germline CDR1 and CDR2 sequences are SGHKS and YYEKEE (reference sequence). Profiling relied on immunoSEQ multiplex PCR, and the TCRdb table lists in-frame clones only, not all of them. The sample has approximately 240,000 clones; 86% are singletons. The sequence was obtained from a woman aged 30 to 39 who had recovered from COVID-19. The sequenced material came from peripheral blood. The rearrangement links TRBV5-5 to TRBJ2-1; D perhaps matches TRBD1 (6 bases). The CDR3 sequence is CASSLGQPTGSYEQFF. The CDR3 nucleotides are TGTGCCAGCAGCTTGGGGCAACCAACAGGGAGCTATGAGCAGTTCTTC.